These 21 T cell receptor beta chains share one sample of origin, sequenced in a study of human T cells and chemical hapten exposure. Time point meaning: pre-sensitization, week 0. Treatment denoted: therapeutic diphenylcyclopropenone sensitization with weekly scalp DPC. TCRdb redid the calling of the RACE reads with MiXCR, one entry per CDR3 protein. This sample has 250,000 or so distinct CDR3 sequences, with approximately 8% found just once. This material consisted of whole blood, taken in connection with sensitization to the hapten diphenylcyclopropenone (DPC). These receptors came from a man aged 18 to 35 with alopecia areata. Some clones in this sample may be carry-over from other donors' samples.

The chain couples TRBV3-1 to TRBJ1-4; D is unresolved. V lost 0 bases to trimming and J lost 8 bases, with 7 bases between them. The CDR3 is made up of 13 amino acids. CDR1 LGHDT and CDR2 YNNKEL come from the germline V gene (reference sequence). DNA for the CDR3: TGTGCCAGCAGCCAAGAAGGGCGGGAAAAACTGTTTTTT. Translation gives CASSQEGREKLFF.

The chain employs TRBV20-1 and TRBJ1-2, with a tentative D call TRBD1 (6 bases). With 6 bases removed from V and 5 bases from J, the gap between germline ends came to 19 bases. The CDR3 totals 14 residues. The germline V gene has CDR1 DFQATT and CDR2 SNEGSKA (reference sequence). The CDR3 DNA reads TGCAGTGCGCCTGAAGGGGGACCGGCTTATGGCTACACCTTC. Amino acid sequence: CSAPEGGPAYGYTF.

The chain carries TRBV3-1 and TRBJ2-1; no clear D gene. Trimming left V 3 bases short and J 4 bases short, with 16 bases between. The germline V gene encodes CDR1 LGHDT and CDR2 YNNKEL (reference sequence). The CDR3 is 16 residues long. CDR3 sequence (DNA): TGTGCCAGCAGCCACCCGGAGACACCTACTTACAATGAGCAGTTCTTC. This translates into CASSHPETPTYNEQFF.

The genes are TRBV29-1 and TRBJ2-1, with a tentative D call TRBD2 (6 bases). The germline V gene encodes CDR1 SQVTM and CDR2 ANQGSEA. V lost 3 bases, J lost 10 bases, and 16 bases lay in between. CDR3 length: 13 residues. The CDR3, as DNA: TGCAGCGTTGAGGGAGGACCAGTGGAAGAGCAGTTCTTC. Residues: CSVEGGPVEEQFF.

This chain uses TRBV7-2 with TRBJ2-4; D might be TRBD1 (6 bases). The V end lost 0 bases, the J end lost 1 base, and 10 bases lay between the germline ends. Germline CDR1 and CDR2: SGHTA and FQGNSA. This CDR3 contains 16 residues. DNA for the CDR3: TGTGCCAGCAGCTTAGCGGCAGGGGCGGCCAAAAACATTCAGTACTTC. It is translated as CASSLAAGAAKNIQYF.

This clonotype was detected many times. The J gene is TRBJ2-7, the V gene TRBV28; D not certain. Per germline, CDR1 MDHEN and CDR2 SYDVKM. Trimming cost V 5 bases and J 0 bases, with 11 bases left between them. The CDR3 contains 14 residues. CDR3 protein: CASSKDRLSYEQYF. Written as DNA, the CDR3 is TGTGCCAGCAGTAAGGACCGTCTCTCCTACGAGCAGTACTTC.

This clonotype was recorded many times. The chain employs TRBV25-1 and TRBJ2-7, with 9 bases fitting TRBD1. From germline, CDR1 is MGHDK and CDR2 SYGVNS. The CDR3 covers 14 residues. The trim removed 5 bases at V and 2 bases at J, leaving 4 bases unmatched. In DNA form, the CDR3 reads TGTGCCAGCAGTAAGGGACAGGGTACCTACGAGCAGTACTTC. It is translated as CASSKGQGTYEQYF.

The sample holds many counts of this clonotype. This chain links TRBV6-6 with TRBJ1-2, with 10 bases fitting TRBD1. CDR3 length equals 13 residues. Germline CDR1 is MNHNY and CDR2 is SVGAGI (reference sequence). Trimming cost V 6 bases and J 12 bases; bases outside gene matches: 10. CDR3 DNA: TGTGCCAGCAGCCCGACAGGGGGCCCCTTCCACACCTTC. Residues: CASSPTGGPFHTF.

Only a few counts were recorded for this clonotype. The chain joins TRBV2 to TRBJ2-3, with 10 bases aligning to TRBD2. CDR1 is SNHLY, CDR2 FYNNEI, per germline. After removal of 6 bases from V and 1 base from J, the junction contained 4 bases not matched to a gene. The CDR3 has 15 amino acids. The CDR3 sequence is CASRVTSGRTDTQYF. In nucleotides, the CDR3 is TGTGCCAGCAGAGTGACTAGCGGGCGCACAGATACGCAGTATTTT. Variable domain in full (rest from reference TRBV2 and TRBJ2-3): EPEVTQTPSHQVTQMGQEVILRCVPISNHLYFYWYRQILGQKVEFLVSFYNNEISEKSEIFDDQFSVERPDGSNFTLKIRSTKLEDSAMYFCASRVTSGRTDTQYFGPGTRLTVL.

This CDR3 is CASSSLGSAVQETQYF. DNA for the CDR3: TGTGCCAGCAGCTCCCTTGGCAGCGCCGTCCAAGAGACCCAGTACTTC. The J gene is TRBJ2-5, the V gene TRBV7-2; D remains ambiguous. Trimming cost V 4 bases and J 1 base, with 16 bases left between them. CDR1 SGHTA and CDR2 FQGNSA come from the germline V gene. The length of the CDR3 is 16 residues.

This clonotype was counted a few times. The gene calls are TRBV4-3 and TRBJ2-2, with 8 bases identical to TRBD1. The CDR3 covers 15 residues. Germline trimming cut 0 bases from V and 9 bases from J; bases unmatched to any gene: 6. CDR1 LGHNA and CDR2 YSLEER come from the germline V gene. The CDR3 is CASSQDLDRERELFF. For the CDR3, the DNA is TGCGCCAGCAGCCAAGATCTGGACAGGGAAAGGGAGCTGTTTTTT.

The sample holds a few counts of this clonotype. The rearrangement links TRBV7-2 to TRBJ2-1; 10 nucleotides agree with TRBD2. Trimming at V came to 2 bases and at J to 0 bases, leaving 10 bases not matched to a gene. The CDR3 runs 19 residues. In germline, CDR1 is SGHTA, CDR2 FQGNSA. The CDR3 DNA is TGTGCCAGCAGCTTAAAGGTTAGCGGGGGGCCTAGCTCCTACAATGAGCAGTTCTTC. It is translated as CASSLKVSGGPSSYNEQFF.

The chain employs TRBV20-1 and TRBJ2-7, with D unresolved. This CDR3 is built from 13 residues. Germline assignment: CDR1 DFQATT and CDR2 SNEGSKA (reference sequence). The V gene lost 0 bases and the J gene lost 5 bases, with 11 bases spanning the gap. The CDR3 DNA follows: TGCAGTGCTAGAGATAGGACGACCGACGAGCAGTACTTC. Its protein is CSARDRTTDEQYF.

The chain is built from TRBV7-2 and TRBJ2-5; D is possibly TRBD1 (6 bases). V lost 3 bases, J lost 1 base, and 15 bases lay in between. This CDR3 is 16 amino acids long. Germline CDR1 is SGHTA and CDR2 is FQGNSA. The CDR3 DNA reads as TGTGCCAGCAGCTTTACGGGGACACCTCGCCAAGAGACCCAGTACTTC. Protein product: CASSFTGTPRQETQYF.

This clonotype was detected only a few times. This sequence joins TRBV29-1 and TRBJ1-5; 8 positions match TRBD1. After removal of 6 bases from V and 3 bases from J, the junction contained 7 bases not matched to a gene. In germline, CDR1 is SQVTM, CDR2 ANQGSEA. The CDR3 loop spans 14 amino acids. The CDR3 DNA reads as TGCAGCGTAGCCTCGGACAGGGTCAATCAGCCCCAGCATTTT. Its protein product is CSVASDRVNQPQHF.

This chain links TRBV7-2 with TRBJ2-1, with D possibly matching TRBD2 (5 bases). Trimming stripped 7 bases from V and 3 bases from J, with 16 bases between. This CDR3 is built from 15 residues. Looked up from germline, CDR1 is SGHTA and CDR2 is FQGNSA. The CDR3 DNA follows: TGTGCCAGCACCTCCCCGGGGAGCTTCTACAATGAGCAGTTCTTC. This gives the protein CASTSPGSFYNEQFF.

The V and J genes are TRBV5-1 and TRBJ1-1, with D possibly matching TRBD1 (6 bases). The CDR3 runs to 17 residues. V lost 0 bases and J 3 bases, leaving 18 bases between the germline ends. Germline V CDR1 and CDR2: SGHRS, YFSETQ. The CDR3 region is CASSLVGRGRADTEAFF. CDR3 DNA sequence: TGCGCCAGCAGCTTGGTCGGTCGGGGGCGCGCGGACACTGAAGCTTTCTTT.

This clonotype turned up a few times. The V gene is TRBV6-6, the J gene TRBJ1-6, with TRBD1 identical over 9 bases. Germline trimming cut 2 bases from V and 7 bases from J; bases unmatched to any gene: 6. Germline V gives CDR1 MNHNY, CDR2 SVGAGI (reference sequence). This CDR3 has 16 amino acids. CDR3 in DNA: TGTGCCAGCAGTTACGCGGGACAGGGCAAAAATTCACCCCTCCACTTT. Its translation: CASSYAGQGKNSPLHF.

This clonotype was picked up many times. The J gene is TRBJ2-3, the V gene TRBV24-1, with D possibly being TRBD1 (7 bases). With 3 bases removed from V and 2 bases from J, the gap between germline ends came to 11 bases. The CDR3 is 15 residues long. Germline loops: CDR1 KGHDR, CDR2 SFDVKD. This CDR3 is CATSDRGTVTDTQYF. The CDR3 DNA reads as TGTGCCACCAGTGATCGCGGGACAGTCACAGATACGCAGTATTTT.

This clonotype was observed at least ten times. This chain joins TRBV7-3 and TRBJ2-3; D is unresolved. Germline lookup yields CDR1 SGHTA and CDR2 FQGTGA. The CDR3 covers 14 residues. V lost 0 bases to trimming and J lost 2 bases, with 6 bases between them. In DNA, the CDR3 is TGTGCCAGCAGCTTAACGGCTGTCACAGATACGCAGTATTTT. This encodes CASSLTAVTDTQYF.

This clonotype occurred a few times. For the CDR3, the DNA is TGCGCCAGCAGCCCCTGGACAGGGGGCGGCTATGGCTACACCTTC. Translating it yields CASSPWTGGGYGYTF. V gene TRBV5-1 combines with J gene TRBJ1-2; 11 bases map to TRBD1. Germline CDR1 is SGHRS and CDR2 is YFSETQ. With 4 bases clipped from V and 4 bases from J, the junction kept 6 bases outside the gene matches. The CDR3 loop spans 15 amino acids.